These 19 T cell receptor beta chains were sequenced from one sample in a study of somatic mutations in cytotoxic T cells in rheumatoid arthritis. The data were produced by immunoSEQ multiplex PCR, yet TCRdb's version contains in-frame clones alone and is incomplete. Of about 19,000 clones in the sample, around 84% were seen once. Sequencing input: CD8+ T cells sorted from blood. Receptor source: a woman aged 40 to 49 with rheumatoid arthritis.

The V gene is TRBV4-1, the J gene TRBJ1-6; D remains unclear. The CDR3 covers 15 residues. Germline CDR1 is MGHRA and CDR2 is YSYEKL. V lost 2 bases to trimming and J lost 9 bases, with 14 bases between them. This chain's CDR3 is CASSQSPGFSSPLHF. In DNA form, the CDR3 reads TGCGCCAGCAGCCAAAGCCCAGGTTTTTCTTCACCCCTCCACTTT.

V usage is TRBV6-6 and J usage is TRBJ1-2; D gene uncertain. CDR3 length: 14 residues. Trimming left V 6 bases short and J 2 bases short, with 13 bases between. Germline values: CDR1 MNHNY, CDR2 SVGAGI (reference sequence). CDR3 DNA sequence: TGTGCCAGCAGCCAGACTCCCGGGAACTATGGCTACACCTTC. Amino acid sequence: CASSQTPGNYGYTF.

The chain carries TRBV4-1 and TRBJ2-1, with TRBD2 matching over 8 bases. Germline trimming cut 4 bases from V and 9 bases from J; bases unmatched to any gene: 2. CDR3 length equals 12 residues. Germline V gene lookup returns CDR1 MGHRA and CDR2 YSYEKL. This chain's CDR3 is CASSRSGTEQFF. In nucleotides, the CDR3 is TGCGCCAGCAGCCGTAGCGGGACTGAGCAGTTCTTC.

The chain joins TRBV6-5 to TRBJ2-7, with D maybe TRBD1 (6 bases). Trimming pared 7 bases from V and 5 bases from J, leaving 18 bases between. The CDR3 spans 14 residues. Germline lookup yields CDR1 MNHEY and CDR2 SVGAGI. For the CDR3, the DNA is TGTGCCAGCACTACACCGGGACATTACGACGAGCAGTACTTC. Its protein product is CASTTPGHYDEQYF.

CDR3 sequence reads: CASSSTGELFF. DNA for the CDR3: TGTGCCAGCAGCTCGACCGGGGAGCTGTTTTTT. This sequence joins TRBV11-2 and TRBJ2-2; D is unclear. The germline CDR1 and CDR2 sequences are SGHAT and FQNNGV. The V and J ends lost 4 bases and 5 bases respectively, with 2 bases between them. The CDR3 sequence is 11 residues long.

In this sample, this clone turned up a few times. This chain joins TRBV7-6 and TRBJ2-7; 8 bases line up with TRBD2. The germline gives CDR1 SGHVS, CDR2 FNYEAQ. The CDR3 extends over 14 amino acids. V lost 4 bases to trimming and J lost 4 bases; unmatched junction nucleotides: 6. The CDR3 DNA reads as TGTGCCAGCAGCTCCGCGGGGGGCTTGTACGAGCAGTACTTC. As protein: CASSSAGGLYEQYF.

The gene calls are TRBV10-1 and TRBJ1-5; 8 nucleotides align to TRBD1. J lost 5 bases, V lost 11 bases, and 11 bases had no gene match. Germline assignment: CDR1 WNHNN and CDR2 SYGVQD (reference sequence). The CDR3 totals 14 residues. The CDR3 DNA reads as TGCGCCCGACACAACAGGGGGACGGATCAGCCCCAGCATTTT. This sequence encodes CARHNRGTDQPQHF.

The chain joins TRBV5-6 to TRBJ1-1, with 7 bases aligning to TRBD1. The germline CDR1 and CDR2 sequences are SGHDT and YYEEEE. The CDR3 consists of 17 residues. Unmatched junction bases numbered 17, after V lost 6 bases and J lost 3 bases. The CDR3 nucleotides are TGTGCCAGCATCGAATCAAGACAGGGCGGCTGGGACACTGAAGCTTTCTTT. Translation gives CASIESRQGGWDTEAFF.

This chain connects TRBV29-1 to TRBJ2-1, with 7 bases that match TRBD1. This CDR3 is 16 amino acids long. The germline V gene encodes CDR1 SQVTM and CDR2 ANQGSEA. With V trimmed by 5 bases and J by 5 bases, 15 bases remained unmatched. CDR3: CSVRDSVYPSDNEQFF. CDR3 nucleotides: TGCAGCGTTCGGGACAGCGTTTATCCATCCGACAATGAGCAGTTCTTC.

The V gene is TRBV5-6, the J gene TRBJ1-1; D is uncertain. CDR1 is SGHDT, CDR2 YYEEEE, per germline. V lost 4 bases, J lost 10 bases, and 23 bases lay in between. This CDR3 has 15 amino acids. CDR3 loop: CASSTGPGIGFAAFF. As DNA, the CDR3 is TGTGCCAGCAGCACCGGGCCCGGGATAGGATTCGCAGCTTTCTTT.

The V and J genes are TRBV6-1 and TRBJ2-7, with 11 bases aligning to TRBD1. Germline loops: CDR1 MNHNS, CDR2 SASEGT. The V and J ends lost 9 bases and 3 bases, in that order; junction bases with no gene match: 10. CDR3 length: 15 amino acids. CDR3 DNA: TGTGCCAGTGGGGGGGGACAGGGGGGAGGCTACGAGCAGTACTTC. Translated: CASGGGQGGGYEQYF.

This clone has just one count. The CDR3 here is CASSYSNGDGGYTF. CDR3 bases: TGTGCCAGCAGTTACTCGAACGGGGATGGGGGCTACACCTTC. The chain recombines TRBV6-5 with TRBJ1-2; D is undetermined. Between the trimmed V and J ends, which lost 0 bases and 8 bases, there was a span of 13 bases. This CDR3 spans 14 amino acids. Per the germline V gene, CDR1 is MNHEY and CDR2 is SVGAGI.

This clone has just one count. Written as DNA, the CDR3 is TGCGCCAGCACTCTTTGGCCGGGGGGCTCTCCCATAGGGGCCAACGTCCTGACTTTC. It yields the protein CASTLWPGGSPIGANVLTF. The rearrangement joins TRBV23-1 to TRBJ2-6; tentative D call: TRBD2 (7 bases). TRBV23-1 carries the ORF label, with uncertain function. Trimming removed 7 bases from V and 4 bases from J, with 26 bases in between. This CDR3 is 19 amino acids long.

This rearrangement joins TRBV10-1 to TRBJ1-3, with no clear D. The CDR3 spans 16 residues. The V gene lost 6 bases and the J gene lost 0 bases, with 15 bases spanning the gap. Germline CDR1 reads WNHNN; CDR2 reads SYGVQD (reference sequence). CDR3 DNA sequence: TGCGCCAGCAGGGATCGAAGGTCTAGCTCTGGAAACACCATATATTTT. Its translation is CASRDRRSSSGNTIYF.

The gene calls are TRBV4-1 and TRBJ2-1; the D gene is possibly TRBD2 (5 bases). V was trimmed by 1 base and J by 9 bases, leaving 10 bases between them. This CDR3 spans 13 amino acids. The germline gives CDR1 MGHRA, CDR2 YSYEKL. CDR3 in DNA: TGCGCCAGCAGCCAAGGACAACGGGGTGAGCAGTTCTTC. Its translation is CASSQGQRGEQFF.

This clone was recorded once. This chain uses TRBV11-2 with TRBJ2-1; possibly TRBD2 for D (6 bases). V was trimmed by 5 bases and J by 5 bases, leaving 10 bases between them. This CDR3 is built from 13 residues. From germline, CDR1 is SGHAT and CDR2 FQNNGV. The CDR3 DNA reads TGTGCCAGCAGCCCTGGGACTCACAATGAGCAGTTCTTC. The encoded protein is CASSPGTHNEQFF.

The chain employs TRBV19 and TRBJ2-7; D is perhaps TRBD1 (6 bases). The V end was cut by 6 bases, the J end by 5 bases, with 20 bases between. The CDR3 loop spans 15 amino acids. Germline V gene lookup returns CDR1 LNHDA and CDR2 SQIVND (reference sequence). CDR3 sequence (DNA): TGTGCCAGTAGCCCCCGGGCAGGGGAAGTGGACGAGCAGTACTTC. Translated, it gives CASSPRAGEVDEQYF.

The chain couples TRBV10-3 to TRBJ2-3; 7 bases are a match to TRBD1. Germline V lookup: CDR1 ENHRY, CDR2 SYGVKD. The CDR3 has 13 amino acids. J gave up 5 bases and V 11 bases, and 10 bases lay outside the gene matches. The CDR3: CAGAWPGGDTQYF. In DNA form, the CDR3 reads TGTGCCGGGGCATGGCCAGGGGGAGATACGCAGTATTTT.

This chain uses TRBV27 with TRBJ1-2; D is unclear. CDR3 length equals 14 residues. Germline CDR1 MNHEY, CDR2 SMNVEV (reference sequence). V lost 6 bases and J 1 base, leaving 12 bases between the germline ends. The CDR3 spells CASSSSPLNYGYTF. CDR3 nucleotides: TGTGCCAGCAGCTCCTCCCCTCTTAACTATGGCTACACCTTC.